Given below is one T cell receptor beta chain in context. The data belong to a study of OX40 agonist ivuxolimab in advanced cancers. Study-level information: Every patient in dose escalation had hepatocellular carcinoma, melanoma, renal cell or head and neck cancer. Averaging about 60 years in age, with a range of roughly 23 to 85, the cohort was about 85% male.

The repertoire was sequenced with immunoSEQ multiplex PCR; TCRdb's copy has only in-frame clones and lacks some. Altogether some 55,000 clones are present, roughly 80% being singletons, with the ten largest covering less than 15%. Germline V gene data show CDR1 as MNHNY and CDR2 as SVGAGI (reference sequence). The CDR3 loop spans 13 amino acids. The V end lost 2 bases, the J end lost 12 bases, and 13 bases lay between the germline ends. The sequence came from an adult with an advanced solid tumor such as melanoma, head and neck, liver or kidney cancer. Material: CD4+ or CD8+ T cells sorted from blood, obtained in a trial of the OX40 agonist ivuxolimab. This sequence joins TRBV6-6 and TRBJ1-4; D is perhaps TRBD1 (5 bases). The CDR3 sequence is CASSYLNTGELFF. In DNA, the CDR3 is TGTGCCAGCAGTTACCTAAACACAGGCGAACTGTTTTTT.